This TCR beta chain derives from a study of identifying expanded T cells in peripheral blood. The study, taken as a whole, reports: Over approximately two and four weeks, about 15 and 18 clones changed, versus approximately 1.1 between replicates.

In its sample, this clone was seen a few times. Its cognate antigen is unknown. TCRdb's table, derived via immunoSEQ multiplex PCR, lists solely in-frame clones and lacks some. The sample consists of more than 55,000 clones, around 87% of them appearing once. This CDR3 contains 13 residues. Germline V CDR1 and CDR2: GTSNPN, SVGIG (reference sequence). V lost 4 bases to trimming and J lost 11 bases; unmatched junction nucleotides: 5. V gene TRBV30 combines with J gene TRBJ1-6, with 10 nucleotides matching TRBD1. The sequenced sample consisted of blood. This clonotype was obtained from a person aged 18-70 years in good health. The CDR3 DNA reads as TGTGCCTGGACCCCGGACAGGGGGGCACCCCTCCACTTT. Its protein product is CAWTPDRGAPLHF.